This is a list of T cell receptor beta chains from one sample in a study of blood T cell repertoires in COVID-19. TCRdb's copy holds only in-frame clones and misses some; the assay was immunoSEQ multiplex PCR. This sample carries some 200,000 clones, approximately 81% of them seen once, and the ten largest clones take around 2.9%. Input material: peripheral blood. These TCRs come from a man aged 50-60 years who had recovered from COVID-19. Each CDR3 is given with its conserved first and last residue. The order of the fields is J gene, CDR3 length, D gene, clone size, V gene, CDR3 DNA, CDR3 protein. D genes are given only for firm matches. A clone size is listed for some rows: how often the clone was seen (once, few, many), or a class if it is expanded.

>TRBJ2-5|16|TRBD2|-|TRBV19
TGTGCCAGTAGTATAGCCGGGACTAGCGGGAGGGGGACCCAGTACTTC
CASSIAGTSGRGTQYF
>TRBJ2-5|14|-|-|TRBV11-2
TGTGCCAGCAGCTTAGAGCAGGGATCAGAGACCCAGTACTTC
CASSLEQGSETQYF
>TRBJ2-1|13|TRBD1|-|TRBV28
TGTGCCAGCCGGGACAGGGGGCGAGGGGAGCAGTTCTTC
CASRDRGRGEQFF
>TRBJ2-7|14|TRBD1|few|TRBV28
TGTGCCAGCAGTTTTTTGGGACAGGGGGTCGAGCAGTACTTC
CASSFLGQGVEQYF
>TRBJ1-6|15|-|-|TRBV28
TGTGCCAGCAGTTTAGTGTCCGAGCGAGATTCACCCCTCCACTTT
CASSLVSERDSPLHF
>TRBJ1-5|13|-|-|TRBV6-5
TGTGCCAGCAGTCCGGTAAGCAATCAGCCCCAGCATTTT
CASSPVSNQPQHF
>TRBJ1-1|13|TRBD1|many|TRBV27
TGTGCCAGCAGGGGGACAGAGAACACTGAAGCTTTCTTT
CASRGTENTEAFF
>TRBJ1-1|16|-|-|TRBV5-4
TGTGCCAGCAGCTTGGAGATGTGGGGGCCGAACACTGAAGCTTTCTTT
CASSLEMWGPNTEAFF
>TRBJ2-7|14|TRBD1|-|TRBV10-3
TGTGCCATCAACACGGACAGGGTCAGTGAGGAGCAGTACTTC
CAINTDRVSEEQYF
>TRBJ2-7|14|-|few|TRBV5-4
TGTGCCAGCAGCTTGGGGCGGCGGAACTACGAGCAGTACTTC
CASSLGRRNYEQYF
>TRBJ2-7|15|-|-|TRBV27
TGTGCCAGCAGGGTTAACGCCGGGACTCACCTAGAGCAGTACTTC
CASRVNAGTHLEQYF
>TRBJ2-7|14|-|once|TRBV9
TGTGCCAGCAGCGTAGACGGAGGGAAGGACGAGCAGTACTTC
CASSVDGGKDEQYF
>TRBJ1-1|16|TRBD1|-|TRBV4-1
TGCGCCAGCAGCCGCCTCCAGACAGGGCTCCCCACTGAAGCTTTCTTT
CASSRLQTGLPTEAFF
>TRBJ2-7|13|TRBD2|-|TRBV6-6
TGTGCCAGCAGGCGGGAGGACGCCTACGAGCAGTACTTC
CASRREDAYEQYF
>TRBJ1-2|13|TRBD1|-|TRBV27
TGTGCCAGCAGCGAGACAGGGGTGCGCGGCTACACCTTC
CASSETGVRGYTF
>TRBJ2-1|15|TRBD2|once|TRBV5-1
TGCGCCAGCAGCTTGGTTCTAGCGGGAGGGGGTGAGCAGTTCTTC
CASSLVLAGGGEQFF
>TRBJ2-1|15|TRBD2|-|TRBV5-1
TGCGCCAGCAGCTTGCAGGGACTAGCAGCTGGTGAGCAGTTCTTC
CASSLQGLAAGEQFF
>TRBJ2-1|17|TRBD2|-|TRBV11-2
TGTGCCAGCAGCATTCAGTCTAGCGGGAAGCAACACAATGAGCAGTTCTTC
CASSIQSSGKQHNEQFF
>TRBJ2-5|17|TRBD2|-|TRBV5-1
TGCGCCAGCAGCGTGGAGAGACTAGCGGTGCTCCAAGAGACCCAGTACTTC
CASSVERLAVLQETQYF
>TRBJ2-3|16|-|-|TRBV3-1/TRBV3-2
TGTGCCAGCAGCCCGGGTACCCTCTCGAGCACAGATACGCAGTATTTT
CASSPGTLSSTDTQYF
>TRBJ2-2|15|TRBD2|-|TRBV3-1/TRBV3-2
TGTGCCAGCAGCCGCCCGGGACTAGTCGCCGGGGAGCTGTTTTTT
CASSRPGLVAGELFF
>TRBJ2-1|14|TRBD2|-|TRBV29-1
TGCAGCGTTGAGTCGGGAGGGCGGTGGAATGAGCAGTTCTTC
CSVESGGRWNEQFF
>TRBJ1-4|16|-|few|TRBV6-1
TGTGCCAGCAGTGAAGCGCTTCGGGGGAATGGTGAAAAACTGTTTTTT
CASSEALRGNGEKLFF
>TRBJ2-2|14|-|-|TRBV7-2
TGTGCCAGCTTTCCGTCGGCGGGCACCGGGGAGCTGTTTTTT
CASFPSAGTGELFF
>TRBJ1-5|16|TRBD1|-|TRBV30
TGTGCCTGGAGTGAATGGGGACAGGGGGCACGACAGCCCCAGCATTTT
CAWSEWGQGARQPQHF
>TRBJ1-2|14|TRBD1|-|TRBV27
TGTGCCAGCAGTTTAGGGGCAGGGGGGTATGGCTACACCTTC
CASSLGAGGYGYTF
>TRBJ2-2|16|TRBD1|-|TRBV4-1
TGCGCCAGCAGCCAACGGGACAGGGGAGTCGCCGGGGAGCTGTTTTTT
CASSQRDRGVAGELFF
>TRBJ2-2|15|-|-|TRBV7-9
TGTGCCAGCAGCTTCACGGGGACGAACACCGGGGAGCTGTTTTTT
CASSFTGTNTGELFF
>TRBJ1-5|14|-|many|TRBV2
TGTGCCAGCAGCCGCTACAGGGAGGGACAGCCCCAGCATTTT
CASSRYREGQPQHF
>TRBJ2-1|15|TRBD2|-|TRBV4-2
TGTGCCAGCAGCCAGGGGGGACTAGCGGGAAATGAGCAGTTCTTC
CASSQGGLAGNEQFF
>TRBJ2-2|15|TRBD1|-|TRBV2
TGTGCCAGCAGAAGGACAGGGTTGAACACCGGGGAGCTGTTTTTT
CASRRTGLNTGELFF
>TRBJ1-5|15|TRBD1|-|TRBV2
TGTGCCAGCAGTGAAGAGGGGGCGCAGAATCAGCCCCAGCATTTT
CASSEEGAQNQPQHF
>TRBJ1-1|16|TRBD1|-|TRBV28
TGTGCCAGCAGCACAAGACAGGGGTCTTCGAACACTGAAGCTTTCTTT
CASSTRQGSSNTEAFF
>TRBJ2-7|16|-|-|TRBV9
TGTGCCAGCAGCCCACGATCCGGAACTAGCTCCTACGAGCAGTACTTC
CASSPRSGTSSYEQYF
>TRBJ2-7|13|TRBD1|-|TRBV10-3
TGTGCCATCAGCTCGACAGGGGCCTACGAGCAGTACTTC
CAISSTGAYEQYF
>TRBJ2-1|17|TRBD2|once|TRBV19
TGTGAAGAGACCGGGACTAGCGGCGAGGGGATCTACAATGAGCAGTTCTTC
CEETGTSGEGIYNEQFF
>TRBJ2-7|16|-|-|TRBV7-2
TGTGCCAGCAGCTTACCCCGGGACACCGGTTCCTACGAGCAGTACTTC
CASSLPRDTGSYEQYF
>TRBJ2-7|16|TRBD2|-|TRBV28
TGTGCCAGCAGTCCTACTAGCGGGCCGCGCACCTACGAGCAGTACTTC
CASSPTSGPRTYEQYF
>TRBJ1-4|14|-|-|TRBV29-1
TGCAGCGTTGAGGACAGCGCAACTAATGAAAAACTGTTTTTT
CSVEDSATNEKLFF
>TRBJ2-7|12|-|-|TRBV14
TGTGCCAGCAGCCAAAAACCACAGGTGCAGTACTTC
CASSQKPQVQYF
>TRBJ2-6|14|-|-|TRBV9
TGTGCCAGCAGCGTAGGTAGTGGGGCCAACGTCCTGACTTTC
CASSVGSGANVLTF
>TRBJ2-5|12|-|-|TRBV28
TGTGCCAGCACTTCGGGGTTTGCGACCCAGTACTTC
CASTSGFATQYF
>TRBJ2-7|14|-|-|TRBV7-9
TGTGCCAGCAGCTTTTCTGATACACGCTACGAGCAGTACTTC
CASSFSDTRYEQYF
>TRBJ2-7|15|-|-|TRBV20-1
TGCAGTGCTAGTCGATTCAACAGTCCCTCCTACGAGCAGTACTTC
CSASRFNSPSYEQYF
>TRBJ1-4|17|TRBD1|-|TRBV4-1
TGCGCCAGCAGCCAGGGGGACAGGGGGAGGCCTAATGAAAAACTGTTTTTT
CASSQGDRGRPNEKLFF
>TRBJ2-2|18|TRBD2|-|TRBV4-1
TGCGCCAGCAGCCAGTGGGTCGAGCGGGAGTTTGAAACCGGGGAGCTGTTTTTT
CASSQWVEREFETGELFF
>TRBJ2-1|17|-|-|TRBV18
TGTGCCAGCTCACCCCTCACAGGGACGAGCTCCTACAATGAGCAGTTCTTC
CASSPLTGTSSYNEQFF
>TRBJ2-1|12|-|-|TRBV3-1/TRBV3-2
TGTGCCAGCGCCCGACTAGGGAATGAGCAGTTCTTC
CASARLGNEQFF
>TRBJ2-5|12|-|-|TRBV12-3/TRBV12-4
TGTGCCAGCAGTATCCTCAGGGAGACCCAGTACTTC
CASSILRETQYF
>TRBJ2-1|15|TRBD2|-|TRBV28
TGTGCCAGCAGTCCCTCTAGCGGGGGTTACAATGAGCAGTTCTTC
CASSPSSGGYNEQFF
>TRBJ1-5|17|-|-|TRBV1
TGCACCAGCAGCCAAGATAAGACAGGGTCACCTCGGGAGACCCAGCATTTT
CTSSQDKTGSPRETQHF
>TRBJ2-3|15|TRBD1|-|TRBV7-9
TGTGCCAGCACCTCTGTGGGACAGGGGTCGGATACGCAGTATTTT
CASTSVGQGSDTQYF
>TRBJ2-7|13|TRBD2|-|TRBV4-1
TGCGCCAGCAGCCGCGGGAGTATCTACGAGCAGTACTTC
CASSRGSIYEQYF
>TRBJ1-5|16|-|-|TRBV3-1/TRBV3-2
TGTGCCAGCAGCCAAGATGGCGGGGGGCGGGTTCAGCCCCAGCATTTT
CASSQDGGGRVQPQHF
>TRBJ1-2|17|TRBD1|once|TRBV13
TGTGCCAGCAGCTCCCAGCCCGGGACAGGGCGGAACTATGGCTACACCTTC
CASSSQPGTGRNYGYTF
>TRBJ1-5|15|-|-|TRBV19
TGTGCCAGTAGTATTTTACGGCAGGGAAATCAGCCCCAGCATTTT
CASSILRQGNQPQHF
>TRBJ1-2|15|-|-|TRBV28
TGTGCCAGCAGCCCCATCGGGCAGGGGAACTATGGCTACACCTTC
CASSPIGQGNYGYTF
>TRBJ2-7|14|TRBD2|-|TRBV7-2
TGTGCCAGCAGCCATGGACTAGCGGGAGTCGAGCAGTACTTC
CASSHGLAGVEQYF
>TRBJ2-7|15|TRBD1|-|TRBV6-5
TGTGCCAGCAGCGCCGGGACAGGGCAGTCCTACGAGCAGTACTTC
CASSAGTGQSYEQYF